This entry lists 28 T cell receptor beta chains sequenced from one sample in a study of regulatory T cells in long-lasting Graves disease. Construction of the TCR beta libraries employed iRepertoire HTBI primers in conjunction with Arm-PCR of CDR3 regions. Each CDR3 protein gets one entry after TCRdb re-called the multiplex PCR reads with MiXCR. The data hold roughly 450,000 distinct CDR3 sequences, with less than 25% observed a single time. Time point specified: persistent/refractory GD, antithyroid drugs over 5 years with positive TRAb. The TCR library used RNA extracted from PBMCs. The source material was peripheral blood mononuclear cells (PBMCs), sampled when the disease was refractory, from a patient treated with antithyroid drugs. The receptors shown here come from a female donor with Graves disease.

Ten or more counts support this clonotype. V is TRBV28 and J is TRBJ1-6; D ambiguous. Trimming removed 2 bases from V and 0 bases from J, with 8 bases in between. This CDR3 region has 16 residues. The germline gives CDR1 MDHEN, CDR2 SYDVKM. The CDR3 nucleotides read TGTGCCAGCAGTTTAGTCGGGAGCTCCTATAATTCACCCCTCCACTTT. Amino acids: CASSLVGSSYNSPLHF.

This clonotype was seen more than once but under ten times. This chain links TRBV29-1 with TRBJ1-2; unclear D gene. The V gene lost 4 bases and the J gene lost 1 base, with 10 bases spanning the gap. In germline, CDR1 is SQVTM, CDR2 ANQGSEA. The CDR3 runs to 13 residues. DNA of the CDR3: TGCAGCGTTGCACAGAGCTTTAACTATGGCTACACCTTC. Translated, it gives CSVAQSFNYGYTF.

A remark on this clonotype: A much larger clone differs by one base, so this may be a read error. This chain uses TRBV20-1 with TRBJ1-1, with a possible D match to TRBD1 (6 bases). The CDR3 has 13 residues. Per germline, CDR1 DFQATT and CDR2 SNEGSKA (reference sequence). CDR3 region: CSTRAPTGTEAFF. Written as DNA, the CDR3 is TGCAGTACTAGAGCCCCGACAGGCACTGAAGCTTTCTTT.

This clonotype was counted between two and nine times. The chain joins TRBV3-1 to TRBJ1-3; D uncertain. The CDR3 totals 15 residues. Trimming left V 1 base short and J 0 bases short, with 7 bases between. The germline V gene encodes CDR1 LGHDT and CDR2 YNNKEL (reference sequence). This chain's CDR3 is CASSQGGFSGNTIYF. In DNA form, the CDR3 reads TGTGCCAGCAGCCAAGGCGGGTTCTCTGGAAACACCATATATTTT.

This clonotype was counted only a few times. The chain employs TRBV30 and TRBJ1-5, with 9 bases fitting TRBD1. Germline V gene sequence: CDR1 GTSNPN, CDR2 SVGIG (reference sequence). The V gene end was trimmed by 2 bases and the J gene end by 3 bases; junction bases not matched to a gene: 14. The CDR3 is 18 residues long. Written as DNA, the CDR3 is TGTGCCTGGAGTCCAGACTCTCCCGGGACAGGGTTCAATCAGCCCCAGCATTTT. Protein sequence: CAWSPDSPGTGFNQPQHF.

The chain is built from TRBV7-9 and TRBJ2-1; TRBD1 or TRBD2 may be the D gene (5 bases each). There are 16 residues in the CDR3. Germline assignment: CDR1 SEHNR and CDR2 FQNEAQ (reference sequence). Trimming shortened V by 6 bases and J by 5 bases, and 20 bases separated the two germline ends. CDR3 protein: CASRGIRDRTDNEQFF. DNA of the CDR3: TGTGCCAGCAGGGGAATCAGGGATAGGACTGACAATGAGCAGTTCTTC.

As regards this clonotype: Given a much more abundant clone one base away, this may be a read error. V usage is TRBV5-5 and J usage is TRBJ1-2; D uncertain. In germline, CDR1 is SGHKS, CDR2 YYEKEE (reference sequence). The CDR3 spans 10 residues. CDR3 sequence reads: CASSLVEYAF. CDR3 DNA: TGTGCCAGCAGCTTGGTCGAGTACGCCTTC.

The sample holds many counts of this clonotype. J is TRBJ2-5 and V is TRBV6-1; D is ambiguous. Germline V CDR1 and CDR2: MNHNS, SASEGT. There are 11 residues in the CDR3. Trimming stripped 8 bases from V and 4 bases from J, with 8 bases between. The CDR3: CASQNAETQYF. CDR3 nucleotides: TGTGCCAGCCAAAATGCAGAGACCCAGTACTTC.

The table lists this clonotype with a few counts. The chain combines TRBV6-1 with TRBJ1-2; 9 positions match TRBD1. This CDR3 contains 15 residues. CDR1 MNHNS and CDR2 SASEGT come from the germline V gene. V was clipped by 5 bases and J by 5 bases; unmatched bases: 9. This chain's CDR3 is CASSRPGTGSYGYTF. In nucleotides, the CDR3 is TGTGCCAGCAGTCGTCCCGGGACAGGGTCGTATGGCTACACCTTC.

This clonotype was counted at least ten times. At one boundary the junction diverges from the germline segment, which might be a read error. The gene calls are TRBV12-3 or TRBV12-4 and TRBJ2-2; D is undetermined. This CDR3 is built from 14 residues. The CDR3 sequence: CASSLAASTGELFF. CDR3 DNA sequence: TGTGCCAGCAGCTTAGCCGCCAGCACCGGGGAGCTGTTTTTT.

The chain is built from TRBV5-8 and TRBJ2-7; 13 bases match TRBD2. V trimming: 4 bases; J trimming: 0 bases; junction bases outside the gene matches: 13. CDR3 size: 19 residues. Germline V lookup: CDR1 SGHTS, CDR2 YDEGEE. As DNA, the CDR3 is TGTGCCAGCAGCCGTATAATAGGGACTAGCGGGACAAGCTCCTACGAGCAGTACTTC. Its protein product is CASSRIIGTSGTSSYEQYF.

This chain connects TRBV4-1 to TRBJ1-1; D ambiguous. The CDR3 has 13 amino acids. CDR1 MGHRA and CDR2 YSYEKL come from the germline V gene. V dropped 7 bases and J dropped 1 base, with 10 bases sitting between them. The CDR3 region has the DNA TGCGCCAGCACCAATCACAGGAACACTGAAGCTTTCTTT. Translation: CASTNHRNTEAFF.

The V and J genes are TRBV28 and TRBJ2-6, with D possibly TRBD2 on 5 matching bases. The CDR3 is 20 amino acids. Deletions cut 5 bases from V and 0 bases from J, with 23 bases between. Germline CDR1 and CDR2: MDHEN and SYDVKM. The CDR3 nucleotides are TGTGCCAGCAGTCCCTTTCTCCGAGGACGGAGGATCTCTGGGGCCAACGTCCTGACTTTC. It specifies CASSPFLRGRRISGANVLTF.

The chain links TRBV7-2 to TRBJ2-1; D is perhaps TRBD2 (6 bases). This CDR3 spans 12 amino acids. Trimming stripped 2 bases from V and 15 bases from J, with 14 bases between. Germline V gene data show CDR1 as SGHTA and CDR2 as FQGNSA. CDR3 sequence reads: CASSLSGGARFF. The CDR3 bases are TGTGCCAGCAGCTTAAGTGGAGGGGCACGGTTCTTC.

On this clonotype: Compared with germline, one end of the junction differs, possibly owing to a read error. The chain recombines TRBV6-5 with TRBJ2-7; 7 nucleotides line up with TRBD1. CDR3 size: 15 residues. Germline V gene sequence: CDR1 MNHEY, CDR2 SVGAGI. CDR3 in amino acids: CAGSYGAGGRNEQYF. CDR3 bases: TGTGCCGGCAGTTACGGGGCAGGGGGAAGGAACGAGCAGTACTTC.

This clonotype was observed a handful of times. V and J are TRBV27 and TRBJ1-1; TRBD1 agrees at 7 bases. CDR1 is MNHEY and CDR2 is SMNVEV in the germline V gene (reference sequence). This CDR3 region has 15 residues. With V trimmed by 6 bases and J by 7 bases, 14 bases remained unmatched. The CDR3 DNA is TGTGCCAGCAGCACTCCCTATCTGGGACAGCGTGAAGCTTTCTTT. Translation gives CASSTPYLGQREAFF.

This clonotype was recorded many times. The rearrangement joins TRBV11-2 to TRBJ1-6; 9 bases map to TRBD1. This CDR3 has 16 residues. J was trimmed by 11 bases and V by 1 base; bases with no gene match: 9. Germline assignment: CDR1 SGHAT and CDR2 FQNNGV. The DNA for the CDR3 is TGTGCCAGCAGCTTAGTAGGGACAGGGTCCAGCGCACCCCTCCACTTT. Encoded protein: CASSLVGTGSSAPLHF.

This clonotype was seen many times. The gene calls are TRBV3-1 and TRBJ2-2; 9 nucleotides line up with TRBD2. Trimming removed 2 bases from V and 4 bases from J; junction bases left unmatched: 5. Per the germline V gene, CDR1 is LGHDT and CDR2 is YNNKEL (reference sequence). CDR3 length: 16 residues. CDR3 coding DNA: TGTGCCAGCAGCCAACTTAGCGGGAGAGGCACCGGGGAGCTGTTTTTT. Protein: CASSQLSGRGTGELFF. Drawing the rest from reference TRBV3-1 and TRBJ2-2, the complete variable domain is DTAVSQTPKYLVTQMGNDKSIKCEQNLGHDTMYWYKQDSKKFLKIMFSYNNKELIINETVPNRFSPKSPDKAHLNLHINSLELGDSAVYFCASSQLSGRGTGELFFGEGSRLTVL.

This clonotype was seen a few times. The chain has TRBV28 and TRBJ2-7; a weak D match, TRBD2 (6 bases). Trimming took 5 bases from V and 7 from J, leaving 21 bases between them. This CDR3 is built from 15 residues. CDR1 and CDR2 (germline): MDHEN, SYDVKM. The CDR3 loop is CASSIPGPQAGEQYF. DNA of the CDR3: TGTGCCAGCAGTATTCCGGGACCGCAGGCGGGGGAGCAGTACTTC.

This clonotype has more than one count but fewer than ten. V usage is TRBV7-3 and J usage is TRBJ2-7; D perhaps matches TRBD2 (6 bases). The CDR3 extends over 13 amino acids. In germline, CDR1 is SGHTA, CDR2 FQGTGA. V was pared by 2 bases and J by 5 bases, with 10 bases between. The DNA for the CDR3 is TGTGCCAGCAGCTTAGGGGGGTTTAACGAGCAGTACTTC. It encodes CASSLGGFNEQYF.

This rearrangement joins TRBV6-5 to TRBJ2-5, with unresolved D. V was cut by 0 bases and J by 1 base, with 18 bases left in between. The germline V gene has CDR1 MNHEY and CDR2 SVGAGI. The CDR3 runs to 18 residues. As DNA, the CDR3 is TGTGCCAGCAGTTACTCATCTTGGCCGCCTAAACCCCAAGAGACCCAGTACTTC. Protein: CASSYSSWPPKPQETQYF.

This sequence joins TRBV5-1 and TRBJ2-3, with 8 bases lining up with TRBD2. CDR1 and CDR2 from the germline V gene are SGHRS and YFSETQ. V shed 5 bases and J 4 bases; nucleotides not matched to a gene: 9. The CDR3 length is 15 residues. CDR3 region: CASSPLGLAPDTQYF. CDR3 bases: TGCGCCAGCAGTCCCCTAGGACTAGCTCCAGATACGCAGTATTTT.

The chain is built from TRBV20-1 and TRBJ1-5; D is possibly TRBD1 (6 bases). Germline V gene lookup returns CDR1 DFQATT and CDR2 SNEGSKA (reference sequence). The CDR3 has 17 amino acids. Trimming removed 1 base from V and 0 bases from J, with 16 bases in between. CDR3 DNA: TGCAGTGCTAGAGGACCCCCCAGGGGTATTAGCAATCAGCCCCAGCATTTT. It yields the protein CSARGPPRGISNQPQHF.

There are a few counts of this clonotype. The V and J genes are TRBV12-5 and TRBJ2-1; no firm D call. V was clipped by 1 base and J by 5 bases, with 12 bases between them. CDR1 LGHNT and CDR2 FRNRAP come from the germline V gene. The CDR3 sequence is 15 residues long. CDR3 coding DNA: TGTGCTAGTGGTTTGGGAAACCCCACGCACAATGAGCAGTTCTTC. Amino acids: CASGLGNPTHNEQFF.

Many counts were recorded for this clonotype. This rearrangement joins TRBV6-1 to TRBJ1-6, with unresolved D. The CDR3 runs to 12 residues. The germline V gene encodes CDR1 MNHNS and CDR2 SASEGT. V lost 4 bases, J lost 14 bases, and 12 bases lay in between. CDR3 residues: CASSGGPQSLHF. CDR3 DNA: TGTGCCAGCAGTGGGGGTCCACAGTCCCTCCACTTT.

The table lists this clonotype with a count of one. This clone may be a read error of a much larger clone one base away. J is TRBJ1-2 and V is TRBV28, with TRBD1 identical over 7 bases. In germline, CDR1 is MDHEN, CDR2 SYDVKM. V lost 2 bases and J lost 6; bases outside the gene matches: 12. CDR3 length: 16 residues. The DNA of the CDR3 is TGTGCCAGCAGTTTACCGCTCGGAGGGGGCGGACATGGCTACACCTTC. Its protein is CASSLPLGGGGHGYTF.

This clonotype showed up many times. J is TRBJ2-7 and V is TRBV11-2; D gene ambiguous. CDR3 length: 11 amino acids. Trimming took off 2 bases at V and 6 bases at J, with 5 bases between the two ends. In germline, CDR1 is SGHAT, CDR2 FQNNGV. CDR3 DNA: TGTGCCAGCAGCTTATATTTCGAGCAGTACTTC. Protein: CASSLYFEQYF.

This chain connects TRBV30 to TRBJ2-7, with a tentative D call TRBD2 (6 bases). Germline V gene sequence: CDR1 GTSNPN, CDR2 SVGIG (reference sequence). The length of the CDR3 is 15 residues. V lost 3 bases and J lost 2, with 17 bases in between. CDR3 region: CAWSDSGLPAYEQYF. Here the CDR3 DNA reads TGTGCCTGGAGCGACTCGGGACTTCCCGCCTACGAGCAGTACTTC.